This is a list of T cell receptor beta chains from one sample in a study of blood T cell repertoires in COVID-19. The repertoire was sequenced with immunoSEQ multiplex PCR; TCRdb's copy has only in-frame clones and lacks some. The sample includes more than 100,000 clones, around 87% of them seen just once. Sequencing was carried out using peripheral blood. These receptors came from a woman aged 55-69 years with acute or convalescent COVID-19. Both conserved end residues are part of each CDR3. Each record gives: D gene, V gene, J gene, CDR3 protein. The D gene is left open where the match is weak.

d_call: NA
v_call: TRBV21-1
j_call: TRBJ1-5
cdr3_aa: CASRGADQPQHF

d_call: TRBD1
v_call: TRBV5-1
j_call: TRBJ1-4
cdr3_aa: CASSLAGQPNEKLFF

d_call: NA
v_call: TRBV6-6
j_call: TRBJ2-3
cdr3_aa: CASHTGGYTQYF

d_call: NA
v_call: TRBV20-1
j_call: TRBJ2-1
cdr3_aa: CSASLAGSYNEQFF

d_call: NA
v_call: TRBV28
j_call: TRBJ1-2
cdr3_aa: CASSSPGTNYGYTF

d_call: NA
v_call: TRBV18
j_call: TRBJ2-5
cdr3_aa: CASSPQTGETQYF

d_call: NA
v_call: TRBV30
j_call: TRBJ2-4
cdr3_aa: CAWSAQGIDIQYF

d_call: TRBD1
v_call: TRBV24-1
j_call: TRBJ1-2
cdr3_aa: CATSDLLTGYGYTF

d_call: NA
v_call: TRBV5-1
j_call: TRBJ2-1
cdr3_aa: CASDQGSGRNEQFF

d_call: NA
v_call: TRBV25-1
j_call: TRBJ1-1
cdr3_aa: CASSPRGGGNTEAFF

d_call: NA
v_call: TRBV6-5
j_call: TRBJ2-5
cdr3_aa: CASSYLETQYF

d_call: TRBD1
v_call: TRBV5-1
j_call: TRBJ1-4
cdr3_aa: CASSQGQGTEKLFF

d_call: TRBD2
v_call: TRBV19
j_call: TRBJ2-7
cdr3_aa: CASNPTGTSGEQYF

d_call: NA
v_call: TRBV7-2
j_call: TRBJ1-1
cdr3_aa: CASTRGGLPNTEAFF

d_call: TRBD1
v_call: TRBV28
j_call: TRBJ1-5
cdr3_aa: CASSRDRANQPQHF

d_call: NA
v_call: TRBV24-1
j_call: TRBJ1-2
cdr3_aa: CATSDSTGFGYGYTF

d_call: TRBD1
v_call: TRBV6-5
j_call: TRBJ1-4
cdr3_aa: CASRTPQGGNEKLFF

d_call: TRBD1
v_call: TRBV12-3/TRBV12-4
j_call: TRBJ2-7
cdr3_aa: CASSKGQVYEQYF

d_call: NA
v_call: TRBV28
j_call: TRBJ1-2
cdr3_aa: CASSFSGPYGYTF

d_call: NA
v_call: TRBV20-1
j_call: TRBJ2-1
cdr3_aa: CSARLAGEQFF

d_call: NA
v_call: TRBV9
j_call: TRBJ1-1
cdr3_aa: CASSVDPMGGMNTEAFF

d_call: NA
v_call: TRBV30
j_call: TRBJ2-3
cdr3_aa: CAWSGGISTDTQYF

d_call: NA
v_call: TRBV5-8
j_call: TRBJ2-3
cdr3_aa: CASSQMGPDTQYF

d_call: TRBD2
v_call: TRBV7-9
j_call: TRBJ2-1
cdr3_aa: CASSLAGVINEQFF